This TCR beta chain was captured in a study of graft-versus-host responses after intestinal transplantation. Across the whole study: Anti-thymocyte globulin was used for induction in all recipients, who then took tacrolimus and steroids for roughly 3 years. Broader study findings: There was an association between peak levels of circulating GvH clones and early post-transplant HvG declines. High graft-versus-host to host-versus-graft clonal ratios were seen in allografts of patients with graft-donor T cell macrochimerism.

Concerning this clone itself: Its antigen is not identified.

Some clones are missing from TCRdb's copy, which holds only in-frame ones; the method was immunoSEQ multiplex PCR. This sample has about 64,000 clones, with 92% found just once. This TCR derives from a human patient who received an intestinal transplant, so some T cells may come from the graft donor. Here the sequenced sample was bone marrow, taken 734 days after intestinal transplantation.

The CDR3 sequence: CASSLSGTGQYNEQFF. The CDR3 nucleotides are TGTGCCAGCAGTTTATCTGGGACAGGGCAATACAATGAGCAGTTCTTC. The genes are TRBV27 and TRBJ2-1, with 9 bases fitting TRBD1. The CDR3 spans 16 residues. In germline, CDR1 is MNHEY, CDR2 SMNVEV (reference sequence). Losses at the gene ends were 0 bases for V and 4 bases for J; bases not matched to a gene: 4.